This entry features one T cell receptor (beta chain) sequence. This sample is drawn from a study of blood T cell repertoires in COVID-19. Data came from immunoSEQ multiplex PCR; TCRdb stores just in-frame clones and leaves some out. The table has about 150,000 clones, about four fifths seen once. Germline CDR1 MNHEY, CDR2 SMNVEV (reference sequence). J was trimmed by 5 bases and V by 3 bases; bases with no gene match: 12. The CDR3 length is 16 residues. This TCR was recovered from a woman in her sixties with active or convalescent COVID-19. Sequenced input: peripheral blood. J is TRBJ2-7 and V is TRBV27; 8 positions agree with TRBD1. The CDR3 nucleotides read TGTGCCAGCAGTTTGGTATCGGGGACAGGCTTGAACGAGCAGTACTTC. It codes for CASSLVSGTGLNEQYF.